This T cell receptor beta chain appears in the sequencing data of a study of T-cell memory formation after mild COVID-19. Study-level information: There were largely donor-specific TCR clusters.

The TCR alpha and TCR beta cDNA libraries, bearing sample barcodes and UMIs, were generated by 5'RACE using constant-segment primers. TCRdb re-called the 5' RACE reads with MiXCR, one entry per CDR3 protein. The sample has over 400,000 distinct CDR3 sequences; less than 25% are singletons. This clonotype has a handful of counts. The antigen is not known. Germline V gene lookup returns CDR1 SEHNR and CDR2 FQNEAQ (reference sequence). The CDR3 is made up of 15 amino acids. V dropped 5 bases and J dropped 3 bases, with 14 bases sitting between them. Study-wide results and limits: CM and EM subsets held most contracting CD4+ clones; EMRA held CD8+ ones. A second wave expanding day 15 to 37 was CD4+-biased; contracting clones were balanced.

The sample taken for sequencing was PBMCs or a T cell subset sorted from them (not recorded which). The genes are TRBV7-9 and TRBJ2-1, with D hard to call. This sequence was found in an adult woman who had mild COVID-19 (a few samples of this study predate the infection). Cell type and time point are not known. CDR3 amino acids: CASSLLPGFYNEQFF. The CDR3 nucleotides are TGTGCCAGCAGCCTACTGCCTGGGTTCTACAATGAGCAGTTCTTC.